These 13 T cell receptor beta chains were sequenced from one sample in a study of T cells after posttransplantation cyclophosphamide. Methotrexate plus calcineurin inhibitor accompanied controls' myeloablative marrow transplants; sampling was 1 year later. Here immunoSEQ multiplex PCR was the method, and the copy in TCRdb shows in-frame clones only, minus some. This repertoire shows 3,500 to 5,500 clones, almost 85% found once; its top ten account for roughly a quarter. The input for sequencing was PBMCs, taken after an allogeneic stem cell transplant with a calcineurin inhibitor and methotrexate. All receptors derive from a male patient aged 40-50 years who received an allogeneic stem cell transplant from an unrelated donor, was CMV-positive, and had chronic GVHD only. The graft donor may have contributed some T cells.

The chain joins TRBV5-4 to TRBJ1-1, with D perhaps matching TRBD1 (6 bases). Germline V gives CDR1 SGHNT, CDR2 YYREEE (reference sequence). The CDR3 covers 15 residues. V gave up 1 base and J gave up 7 bases, with 17 bases separating them. CDR3 residues: CASSLSLRGDLEAFF. CDR3 nucleotides: TGTGCCAGCAGCTTGTCGCTCAGGGGTGATCTTGAAGCTTTCTTT.

The chain carries TRBV11-2 and TRBJ1-2, with D unclear. In germline, CDR1 is SGHAT, CDR2 FQNNGV. V lost 1 base, J lost 7 bases, and 4 bases lay in between. The CDR3 is 11 amino acids. The CDR3 nucleotides are TGTGCCAGCAGCTTAGCGGTTGGCTACACCTTC. Encoded protein: CASSLAVGYTF.

V usage is TRBV6-5 and J usage is TRBJ2-7; 10 bases agree with TRBD2. Trimming removed 6 bases from V and 4 bases from J; junction bases left unmatched: 9. The CDR3 runs to 15 residues. Germline CDR1 and CDR2: MNHEY and SVGAGI. CDR3 loop: CASSLERGGRYEQYF. CDR3 bases: TGTGCCAGCAGCCTTGAGCGGGGGGGCCGATACGAGCAGTACTTC.

The chain uses TRBV30 and TRBJ2-3; tentative D call: TRBD1 (5 bases). Germline V CDR1 and CDR2: GTSNPN, SVGIG (reference sequence). The CDR3 is 14 residues long. V shed 3 bases and J shed 2 bases, with 12 bases lying between them. CDR3: CAWRWGLSTDTQYF. As DNA, the CDR3 is TGTGCCTGGAGGTGGGGCTTATCCACAGATACGCAGTATTTT.

The V and J genes are TRBV30 and TRBJ1-5; no reliable D call. Germline values: CDR1 GTSNPN, CDR2 SVGIG (reference sequence). CDR3 length: 12 residues. V was trimmed by 5 bases and J by 1 base, leaving 6 bases between them. The CDR3 region is CAWGRSNQPQHF. The CDR3 region has the DNA TGTGCCTGGGGGCGCAGCAATCAGCCCCAGCATTTT.

The CDR3 DNA follows: TGTGCCAGCAGCCAGAGGGAAAAACTGTTTTTT. This sequence encodes CASSQREKLFF. V gene TRBV25-1 combines with J gene TRBJ1-4, with D unresolved. CDR1 and CDR2 from the germline V gene are MGHDK and SYGVNS. There are 11 residues in the CDR3. Deletions cut 6 bases from V and 8 bases from J, with 7 bases between. The full variable domain, in which reference TRBV25-1 and TRBJ1-4 provide the parts outside the CDR3, is EADIYQTPRYLVIGTGKKITLECSQTMGHDKMYWYQQDPGMELHLIHYSYGVNSTEKGDLSSESTVSRIRTEHFPLTLESARPSHTSQYLCASSQREKLFFGSGTQLSVL.

J is TRBJ2-3 and V is TRBV2; 7 positions match TRBD1. CDR1 and CDR2 (germline): SNHLY, FYNNEI. With V trimmed by 5 bases and J by 0 bases, 2 bases remained unmatched. The CDR3 length is 14 residues. CDR3 sequence (DNA): TGTGCCAGCAGTAGGGACAGAAGCACAGATACGCAGTATTTT. It specifies CASSRDRSTDTQYF. Full variable domain (rest looked up from reference TRBV2 and TRBJ2-3): EPEVTQTPSHQVTQMGQEVILRCVPISNHLYFYWYRQILGQKVEFLVSFYNNEISEKSEIFDDQFSVERPDGSNFTLKIRSTKLEDSAMYFCASSRDRSTDTQYFGPGTRLTVL.

This chain connects TRBV5-8 to TRBJ1-6; no definite D call. V was shortened by 0 bases and J by 10 bases, with 14 bases between the two germline ends. Germline assignment: CDR1 SGHTS and CDR2 YDEGEE. This CDR3 region has 15 residues. The CDR3 DNA reads TGTGCCAGCAGCTTGGATGGGCGTTTTGGCTCACCCCTCCACTTT. Its protein product is CASSLDGRFGSPLHF.

This chain joins TRBV19 and TRBJ2-1; D is possibly TRBD1 (5 bases). The CDR3 sequence is 16 residues long. V was clipped by 7 bases and J by 2 bases, with 18 bases between them. The V gene's germline CDR1 is LNHDA and CDR2 SQIVND (reference sequence). CDR3 residues: CASMGLGRDPYNEQFF. The CDR3 coding sequence is TGTGCCAGTATGGGATTGGGCAGGGATCCCTACAATGAGCAGTTCTTC.

The V and J genes are TRBV5-4 and TRBJ1-1; 8 bases match TRBD1. The V and J ends lost 9 bases and 1 base, in that order; junction bases with no gene match: 17. CDR1 SGHNT and CDR2 YYREEE come from the germline V gene (reference sequence). The CDR3 loop spans 17 amino acids. CDR3 loop: CANHARDRFEGNTEAFF. As DNA, the CDR3 is TGTGCCAACCACGCCCGGGACAGGTTCGAAGGGAACACTGAAGCTTTCTTT.

This rearrangement joins TRBV7-2 to TRBJ1-2, with D tentatively TRBD1 (5 bases). V dropped 8 bases and J dropped 8 bases, with 24 bases sitting between them. Germline CDR1 reads SGHTA; CDR2 reads FQGNSA. The CDR3 extends over 15 amino acids. The CDR3 nucleotides are TGTGCCAGCTCCAACCAGGGCTTTGCTACTATAGGCTACACCTTC. Its protein product is CASSNQGFATIGYTF.

The V call is TRBV2, the J call TRBJ2-7; the match to TRBD2 covers 8 bases. Germline lookup yields CDR1 SNHLY and CDR2 FYNNEI. V lost 6 bases and J lost 7; bases outside the gene matches: 14. CDR3 length equals 15 residues. The CDR3 is CASRLFSGAGGEQYF. The CDR3 nucleotides are TGTGCCAGCAGACTTTTTAGCGGGGCCGGGGGTGAGCAGTACTTC.

The chain is built from TRBV13 and TRBJ2-1; 10 bases map to TRBD2. This CDR3 comprises 15 residues. Germline lookup yields CDR1 PRHDT and CDR2 FYEKMQ (reference sequence). The V and J ends lost 2 bases and 10 bases, in that order; junction bases with no gene match: 8. The CDR3 protein is CASSLTESGREEQFF. CDR3 nucleotides: TGTGCCAGCAGCTTAACGGAGAGCGGGAGGGAAGAGCAGTTCTTC.